One and the same sample provided the 28 T cell receptor beta chains below, sequenced in a study of cytotoxic CD8 clonotypes in ibrutinib-treated CLL (dated by TCRdb to the early 2020s). Library preparation used the immunoSEQ multiplex PCR assay. Imported from immuneACCESS, the table was reduced by TCRdb to in-frame sequences with V and J called. These copies leave out some clones; in studies compared against another copy, an unresolved V gene accounts for under half, and the cause of the remainder is not known. The sample yields 30,000 to 40,000 clones; 60% to 80% were counted once. The top ten hold about 27% of the sample. The starting material was PBMCs, obtained before ibrutinib treatment. These receptors all stem from a human donor with chronic lymphocytic leukemia.

The rearrangement links TRBV30 to TRBJ2-2, with D hard to call. The CDR3 has 11 amino acids. V dropped 4 bases and J dropped 5 bases, with 5 bases sitting between them. Looked up from germline, CDR1 is GTSNPN and CDR2 is SVGIG (reference sequence). CDR3 sequence reads: CAWIWTGELFF. In DNA, the CDR3 is TGTGCCTGGATATGGACCGGGGAGCTGTTTTTT. The entire variable domain, with the rest obtained from reference TRBV30 and TRBJ2-2, is as follows: SQTIHQWPATLVQPVGSPLSLECTVEGTSNPNLYWYRQAAGRGLQLLFYSVGIGQISSEVPQNLSASRPQDRQFILSSKKLLLSDSGFYLCAWIWTGELFFGEGSRLTVL.

This chain joins TRBV7-9 and TRBJ2-3; 9 nucleotides match TRBD2. The V gene's germline CDR1 is SEHNR and CDR2 FQNEAQ (reference sequence). Losses at the gene ends were 5 bases for V and 2 bases for J; bases not matched to a gene: 11. CDR3 length: 17 amino acids. In DNA, the CDR3 is TGTGCCAGCAGCATTCTTAGCGGGAGCGCTTCCACAGATACGCAGTATTTT. Translated: CASSILSGSASTDTQYF.

The V and J genes are TRBV6-5 and TRBJ1-1; 9 nucleotides agree with TRBD1. The V segment lost 8 bases and the J segment 4 bases; nucleotides outside the gene matches: 5. CDR1 is MNHEY and CDR2 is SVGAGI in the germline V gene. The length of the CDR3 is 13 residues. The CDR3 nucleotides are TGTGCCAGCCAGGGACAGGGTACCACTGAAGCTTTCTTT. It is translated as CASQGQGTTEAFF.

V usage is TRBV6-5 and J usage is TRBJ1-1, with TRBD1 matching 8 bases. V gave up 0 bases and J gave up 1 base; unmatched junction bases: 4. The CDR3 consists of 16 residues. Germline loops: CDR1 MNHEY, CDR2 SVGAGI. CDR3 protein: CASSYSQGAANTEAFF. CDR3 nucleotides: TGTGCCAGCAGTTACTCGCAGGGGGCTGCGAACACTGAAGCTTTCTTT.

J is TRBJ1-5 and V is TRBV7-2; TRBD1 matches at 9 bases. Germline V gene data show CDR1 as SGHTA and CDR2 as FQGNSA. The CDR3 spans 19 residues. V lost 5 bases, J lost 0 bases, and 14 bases stayed unmatched. This chain's CDR3 is CASSISFGTGSLSNQPQHF. CDR3 nucleotides: TGTGCCAGCAGCATAAGCTTCGGGACAGGGTCTCTTAGCAATCAGCCCCAGCATTTT.

CDR3 in DNA: TGCGCCAGCAGCTTACAGGACAGCCAAGAGACCCAGTACTTC. Translation: CASSLQDSQETQYF. The V call is TRBV5-1, the J call TRBJ2-5, with D possibly matching TRBD1 (6 bases). The length of the CDR3 is 14 residues. V lost 2 bases and J lost 1, with 9 bases in between. Germline CDR1 is SGHRS and CDR2 is YFSETQ. The full variable domain, completed using reference TRBV5-1 and TRBJ2-5, is KAGVTQTPRYLIKTRGQQVTLSCSPISGHRSVSWYQQTPGQGLQFLFEYFSETQRNKGNFPGRFSGRQFSNSRSEMNVSTLELGDSALYLCASSLQDSQETQYFGPGTRLLVL.

The chain uses TRBV4-1 and TRBJ2-1; D gene uncertain. V lost 1 base and J 8 bases, leaving 18 bases between the germline ends. The length of the CDR3 is 16 residues. Germline CDR1 MGHRA, CDR2 YSYEKL. CDR3 DNA sequence: TGCGCCAGCAGCCAAGGCCCCGCGACTGCTGGTTATGAGCAGTTCTTC. It yields the protein CASSQGPATAGYEQFF.

The chain links TRBV18 to TRBJ1-5; 7 bases are a match to TRBD1. The V and J ends lost 6 bases and 2 bases, in that order; junction bases with no gene match: 7. The CDR3 contains 15 residues. CDR1 and CDR2 (germline): KGHSH, LQKENI. The CDR3 loop reads CASSVDRDGNQPQHF. CDR3 DNA: TGTGCCAGCTCGGTAGACAGGGACGGCAATCAGCCCCAGCATTTT.

V and J are TRBV30 and TRBJ1-1, with 8 nucleotides matching TRBD1. This CDR3 has 14 residues. The ends lost 2 bases at V and 1 base at J; junction bases unmatched: 3. Germline values: CDR1 GTSNPN, CDR2 SVGIG (reference sequence). The CDR3 loop is CAWSYQGANTEAFF. The DNA of the CDR3 is TGTGCCTGGAGTTATCAGGGGGCGAACACTGAAGCTTTCTTT.

V is TRBV28 and J is TRBJ2-1; 11 positions agree with TRBD2. The CDR3 covers 16 residues. Germline loops: CDR1 MDHEN, CDR2 SYDVKM. J lost 9 bases, V lost 6 bases, and 13 bases had no gene match. The CDR3 sequence is CASRGASSGRLVEQFF. As DNA, the CDR3 is TGTGCCAGCAGGGGGGCATCTAGCGGGAGGTTGGTTGAGCAGTTCTTC.

The CDR3 is CASSVRGFGYEQYF. The DNA of the CDR3 is TGTGCCAGCAGTGTCAGGGGGTTCGGCTACGAGCAGTACTTC. The gene calls are TRBV9 and TRBJ2-7; TRBD1 matches at 7 bases. The CDR3 is made up of 14 amino acids. Trimming at V came to 5 bases and at J to 3 bases, leaving 8 bases not matched to a gene. The germline gives CDR1 SGDLS, CDR2 YYNGEE. Drawing the rest from reference TRBV9 and TRBJ2-7, the complete variable domain is DSGVTQTPKHLITATGQRVTLRCSPRSGDLSVYWYQQSLDQGLQFLIQYYNGEERAKGNILERFSAQQFPDLHSELNLSSLELGDSALYFCASSVRGFGYEQYFGPGTRLTVT.

The rearrangement links TRBV28 to TRBJ2-2; D perhaps matches TRBD2 (7 bases). The CDR3 sequence is 14 residues long. V lost 3 bases and J lost 5, with 10 bases in between. Germline V gene sequence: CDR1 MDHEN, CDR2 SYDVKM. In DNA, the CDR3 is TGTGCCAGCAGTTTCGGGGGGCGGACCGGGGAGCTGTTTTTT. It codes for CASSFGGRTGELFF.

This clone showed up just once. This sequence joins TRBV9 and TRBJ2-1; TRBD2 aligns across 14 bases. After removal of 4 bases from V and 5 bases from J, the junction contained 5 bases not matched to a gene. The germline gives CDR1 SGDLS, CDR2 YYNGEE. This CDR3 has 16 amino acids. The CDR3 reads CASSSPTSGRDNEQFF. The DNA for the CDR3 is TGTGCCAGCAGCTCCCCGACTAGCGGGAGGGACAATGAGCAGTTCTTC.

The gene calls are TRBV19 and TRBJ1-1, with a tentative D call TRBD1 (6 bases). Trimming took 10 bases from V and 3 from J, leaving 21 bases between them. Per germline, CDR1 LNHDA and CDR2 SQIVND (reference sequence). CDR3 size: 15 residues. The CDR3 DNA reads TGTGCCACGTGGGGACCCGGGACAAAAGACACTGAAGCTTTCTTT. Translation gives CATWGPGTKDTEAFF.

The gene calls are TRBV5-1 and TRBJ1-2, with 9 bases identical to TRBD1. Losses at the gene ends were 0 bases for V and 8 bases for J; bases not matched to a gene: 5. The CDR3 covers 14 residues. Per the germline V gene, CDR1 is SGHRS and CDR2 is YFSETQ. The chain's CDR3 is CASSLEGQGIGYTF. CDR3 nucleotides: TGCGCCAGCAGCTTGGAGGGACAGGGTATAGGCTACACCTTC.

V is TRBV10-2 and J is TRBJ1-1, with D uncertain. Per the germline V gene, CDR1 is WSHSY and CDR2 is SAAADI. The CDR3 runs to 14 residues. The V gene lost 1 base and the J gene lost 14 bases, with 20 bases spanning the gap. DNA for the CDR3: TGCGCCAGCAGTGAGTTAAGGAAGGCCCCTTTACTCTTCTTT. Protein sequence: CASSELRKAPLLFF.

V is TRBV5-6 and J is TRBJ1-1; D remains unclear. CDR1 is SGHDT and CDR2 is YYEEEE in the germline V gene. Trimming removed 1 base from V and 3 bases from J, with 4 bases in between. The CDR3 sequence is 12 residues long. The CDR3 loop reads CASSLQDTEAFF. CDR3 nucleotides: TGTGCCAGCAGCTTGCAGGACACTGAAGCTTTCTTT.

The gene calls are TRBV5-1 and TRBJ2-5; 8 bases fit TRBD1. V lost 6 bases, J lost 2 bases, and 3 bases stayed unmatched. Germline CDR1 SGHRS, CDR2 YFSETQ. The CDR3 has 13 residues. DNA for the CDR3: TGCGCCAGCAAGACAGGGGCGCAAGAGACCCAGTACTTC. Translation: CASKTGAQETQYF.

The V call is TRBV4-3, the J call TRBJ2-1; 11 bases match TRBD2. Germline V gene data show CDR1 as LGHNA and CDR2 as YSLEER. The ends lost 1 base at V and 3 bases at J; junction bases unmatched: 5. This CDR3 comprises 17 residues. CDR3 sequence reads: CASSQAGTSGLYNEQFF. As DNA, the CDR3 is TGCGCCAGCAGCCAAGCCGGGACTAGCGGACTCTACAATGAGCAGTTCTTC.

The rearrangement uses TRBV7-3 and TRBJ2-2; D not resolved. The CDR3 is made up of 13 amino acids. The V and J ends lost 4 bases and 3 bases respectively, with 6 bases between them. The germline V gene encodes CDR1 SGHTA and CDR2 FQGTGA. This CDR3 is CASSSSDTGELFF. CDR3 nucleotide sequence: TGTGCCAGCAGCTCTAGTGACACCGGGGAGCTGTTTTTT.

This clone was found a few times. CDR3 sequence (DNA): TGTGCCAGCAGCGTAAGTCGAGGGAACACTGAAGCTTTCTTT. It translates to CASSVSRGNTEAFF. The V gene is TRBV9, the J gene TRBJ1-1; no definite D call. Germline CDR1 is SGDLS and CDR2 is YYNGEE. V dropped 1 base and J dropped 1 base, with 8 bases sitting between them. The CDR3 contains 14 residues.

This clone appeared a few times. The J gene is TRBJ2-1, the V gene TRBV29-1; TRBD2 aligns across 16 bases. V was clipped by 4 bases and J by 3 bases; unmatched bases: 3. Germline V CDR1 and CDR2: SQVTM, ANQGSEA. The CDR3 has 16 amino acids. The CDR3, as DNA: TGCAGCGTTGCGGGGACTAGCGGGAGGGTCTACAATGAGCAGTTCTTC. It codes for CSVAGTSGRVYNEQFF.

The chain uses TRBV27 and TRBJ1-2, with TRBD1 identical over 7 bases. The germline CDR1 and CDR2 sequences are MNHEY and SMNVEV (reference sequence). J lost 8 bases, V lost 4 bases, and 19 bases had no gene match. This CDR3 spans 17 amino acids. The CDR3 region is CASSSALQGRGREGYTF. For the CDR3, the DNA is TGTGCCAGCAGTTCCGCCTTACAGGGGAGGGGCCGGGAGGGCTACACCTTC.

V usage is TRBV15 and J usage is TRBJ2-1, with 8 bases lining up with TRBD1. Germline loops: CDR1 LNHNV, CDR2 YYDKDF (reference sequence). V shed 9 bases, J shed 4 bases, and the junction held 2 bases outside the gene matches. CDR3 length: 12 residues. This CDR3 is CATQGAYNEQFF. As DNA, the CDR3 is TGTGCCACTCAGGGGGCGTACAATGAGCAGTTCTTC.

V gene TRBV10-2 combines with J gene TRBJ2-7; 9 bases align to TRBD2. The V and J ends lost 6 bases and 0 bases, in that order; junction bases with no gene match: 3. CDR1 and CDR2 from the germline V gene are WSHSY and SAAADI. CDR3 length: 14 amino acids. Here the CDR3 reads CASRDSGSSYEQYF. The CDR3 DNA follows: TGCGCCAGCAGGGATAGCGGGAGCTCCTACGAGCAGTACTTC.

In its sample, this clone was seen many times. V and J are TRBV25-1 and TRBJ2-1; no firm D call. CDR1 is MGHDK and CDR2 is SYGVNS in the germline V gene. V lost 5 bases and J 4 bases, leaving 9 bases between the germline ends. The CDR3 runs 13 residues. DNA of the CDR3: TGTGCCAGCAGTTTCTCAGCTTACAATGAGCAGTTCTTC. Translation: CASSFSAYNEQFF.

The rearrangement joins TRBV2 to TRBJ1-5; no reliable D call. V shed 4 bases and J shed 11 bases, with 9 bases lying between them. This CDR3 is 11 amino acids long. The germline V gene encodes CDR1 SNHLY and CDR2 FYNNEI. CDR3 amino acids: CASSGPIAQHF. The CDR3 DNA follows: TGTGCCAGCAGTGGGCCCATAGCCCAGCATTTT. The full variable domain, rest sourced from reference TRBV2 and TRBJ1-5, is EPEVTQTPSHQVTQMGQEVILRCVPISNHLYFYWYRQILGQKVEFLVSFYNNEISEKSEIFDDQFSVERPDGSNFTLKIRSTKLEDSAMYFCASSGPIAQHFGDGTRLSIL.

This clone showed up just a few times. This chain's CDR3 is CASSFGDHSGNTIYF. CDR3 nucleotide sequence: TGTGCCAGCAGCTTCGGGGACCACTCTGGAAACACCATATATTTT. This chain joins TRBV7-9 and TRBJ1-3, with a possible D match to TRBD1 (5 bases). Trimming removed 3 bases at V and 0 bases at J, with 9 bases between. The CDR3 consists of 15 residues. Germline V lookup: CDR1 SEHNR, CDR2 FQNEAQ (reference sequence).